Here is one TCR beta chain with its context. Its matching antigen is unknown. One base away lies a much larger clone, so this may be a sequencing read error. Germline V gene sequence: CDR1 MNHNS, CDR2 SASEGT. CDR3 length: 10 amino acids. Alongside blood RNA obtained from unsorted whole blood, germline DNA was also extracted. The sample comes from a study of tumor-infiltrating lymphocytes in primary liver carcinoma. Points from the study as a whole: Tumors reached a significantly greater top-250-clone fraction than blood did (p = 0.039).

Starting from approximately 0.45 ug of total RNA, TCR beta cDNA was produced with a primer in the constant region. Three nested multiplex PCR rounds of slightly modified ARM-PCR generated TCR beta libraries. PCR rounds one and two used TRBV1-TRBV30 forward primers with a C-beta reverse primer for approximately 11 cycles each. TCRdb reanalysed the multiplex PCR reads using MiXCR and keeps one entry per CDR3 protein. The top ten clones hold over 15% of a sample with over 250,000 distinct CDR3 sequences, around three fifths of them seen once. Sequencing was carried out using peripheral blood. The V and J genes are TRBV6-1 and TRBJ2-3; D is unclear. This TCR came from a woman aged 25-40 years with primary liver carcinoma and hepatitis B virus infection. CDR3: CATATDMQYF. The CDR3, as DNA: TGTGCCACCGCCACAGATATGCAGTATTTT.